These T cell receptor beta chains were read from a single sample in a study of OX40 agonist ivuxolimab in advanced cancers. The table came from immunoSEQ multiplex PCR; TCRdb's copy has only in-frame clones and leaves some out. This table has some 86,000 clones, 91% appearing once. The sample here was CD4+ or CD8+ T cells sorted from blood, taken in a trial of the OX40 agonist ivuxolimab. These receptors originate from an adult with an advanced solid tumor such as melanoma, head and neck, liver or kidney cancer. CDR3s include the opening cysteine and the closing phenylalanine or tryptophan. The D gene is left open where the match is weak. Not all rows give a size; the values are once, few, many and, for expanded clones, a class.

cdr3_aa: CASSQEGQGWYEQYF
cdr3_nt: TGTGCCAGCAGCCAAGAGGGACAGGGCTGGTACGAGCAGTACTTC
clone_size: NA
d_call: TRBD1
v_call: TRBV14
j_call: TRBJ2-7

cdr3_aa: CSASPGYGYTF
cdr3_nt: TGCAGTGCTAGTCCCGGCTATGGCTACACCTTC
clone_size: NA
d_call: NA
v_call: TRBV20-1
j_call: TRBJ1-2

cdr3_aa: CASSERFPDTQYF
cdr3_nt: TGTGCCAGCAGTGAAAGGTTTCCTGATACGCAGTATTTT
clone_size: NA
d_call: NA
v_call: TRBV2
j_call: TRBJ2-3

cdr3_aa: CASSLAGLMNTEAFF
cdr3_nt: TGCGCCAGCAGCTTGGCAGGGCTCATGAACACTGAAGCTTTCTTT
clone_size: NA
d_call: NA
v_call: TRBV5-1
j_call: TRBJ1-1

cdr3_aa: CASSDRSKGSGGYTF
cdr3_nt: TGTGCCAGCAGTGATCGCTCGAAGGGCTCAGGCGGCTACACCTTC
clone_size: NA
d_call: NA
v_call: TRBV6-4
j_call: TRBJ1-2

cdr3_aa: CASFHGGTSGSPTDTQYF
cdr3_nt: TGTGCCAGCTTTCACGGGGGGACTAGCGGGAGCCCAACAGATACGCAGTATTTT
clone_size: NA
d_call: TRBD2
v_call: TRBV25-1
j_call: TRBJ2-3

cdr3_aa: CASSQGGHPSQQYF
cdr3_nt: TGTGCCAGCAGCCAAGGGGGACACCCTAGCCAGCAGTACTTC
clone_size: NA
d_call: NA
v_call: TRBV14
j_call: TRBJ2-7

cdr3_aa: CSARTGLVTEAFF
cdr3_nt: TGCAGCGCACGAACAGGGTTGGTCACTGAAGCTTTCTTT
clone_size: NA
d_call: NA
v_call: TRBV29-1
j_call: TRBJ1-1

cdr3_aa: CASSPLAGGPYEQFF
cdr3_nt: TGTGCCAGCAGCCCACTAGCGGGAGGGCCTTATGAGCAGTTCTTC
clone_size: NA
d_call: TRBD2
v_call: TRBV6-4
j_call: TRBJ2-1

cdr3_aa: CASVPGLVTDTQYF
cdr3_nt: TGTGCCAGCGTCCCGGGACTAGTTACAGATACGCAGTATTTT
clone_size: NA
d_call: TRBD2
v_call: TRBV28
j_call: TRBJ2-3

cdr3_aa: CASSLDGTGGGDTQYF
cdr3_nt: TGCGCCAGCAGCTTGGATGGGACAGGGGGTGGAGATACGCAGTATTTT
clone_size: NA
d_call: TRBD1
v_call: TRBV5-1
j_call: TRBJ2-3

cdr3_aa: CASSFGSTDTQYF
cdr3_nt: TGCGCCAGCAGCTTCGGGAGTACAGATACGCAGTATTTT
clone_size: once
d_call: NA
v_call: TRBV5-1
j_call: TRBJ2-3

cdr3_aa: CASSILTGGPSGANVLTF
cdr3_nt: TGTGCCAGTAGTATTTTGACAGGGGGTCCCTCTGGGGCCAACGTCCTGACTTTC
clone_size: NA
d_call: TRBD1
v_call: TRBV19
j_call: TRBJ2-6

cdr3_aa: CASSFDGAGEQYF
cdr3_nt: TGTGCCAGCAGCTTCGATGGGGCTGGGGAGCAGTACTTC
clone_size: NA
d_call: NA
v_call: TRBV11-2
j_call: TRBJ2-7

cdr3_aa: CASSGGLAGGPRADTQYF
cdr3_nt: TGTGCCAGCAGCGGGGGACTAGCGGGAGGGCCTAGGGCGGATACGCAGTATTTT
clone_size: NA
d_call: TRBD2
v_call: TRBV5-6
j_call: TRBJ2-3

cdr3_aa: CASSLGWDPQETQYF
cdr3_nt: TGTGCCAGCAGCTTAGGATGGGATCCCCAAGAGACCCAGTACTTC
clone_size: NA
d_call: NA
v_call: TRBV7-9
j_call: TRBJ2-5

cdr3_aa: CASSLAGKNIQYF
cdr3_nt: TGTGCCAGCAGTTTAGCCGGAAAAAACATTCAGTACTTC
clone_size: NA
d_call: NA
v_call: TRBV27
j_call: TRBJ2-4

cdr3_aa: CASKGTSDREQYF
cdr3_nt: TGTGCCAGCAAAGGGACTAGCGATCGGGAGCAGTACTTC
clone_size: NA
d_call: TRBD2
v_call: TRBV6-1
j_call: TRBJ2-7

cdr3_aa: CAISESGSDEKLFF
cdr3_nt: TGTGCCATCAGTGAGTCTGGGAGTGATGAAAAACTGTTTTTT
clone_size: NA
d_call: NA
v_call: TRBV10-3
j_call: TRBJ1-4

cdr3_aa: CATVGGGSFYGYTF
cdr3_nt: TGTGCCACCGTCGGGGGGGGATCCTTCTATGGCTACACCTTC
clone_size: NA
d_call: NA
v_call: TRBV7-8
j_call: TRBJ1-2

cdr3_aa: CSVDRGTDTQYF
cdr3_nt: TGCAGCGTTGACAGGGGCACAGATACGCAGTATTTT
clone_size: NA
d_call: NA
v_call: TRBV29-1
j_call: TRBJ2-3

cdr3_aa: CASSLAGQNTGELFF
cdr3_nt: TGTGCCAGCAGCTTAGCGGGACAGAACACCGGGGAGCTGTTTTTT
clone_size: NA
d_call: NA
v_call: TRBV7-3
j_call: TRBJ2-2

cdr3_aa: CASSVGATSTDTQYF
cdr3_nt: TGTGCCAGCAGCGTAGGAGCGACTAGCACAGATACGCAGTATTTT
clone_size: NA
d_call: NA
v_call: TRBV9
j_call: TRBJ2-3

cdr3_aa: CASSRDRGVQNTEAFF
cdr3_nt: TGTGCCAGCTCGCGCGACAGGGGGGTCCAGAACACTGAAGCTTTCTTT
clone_size: NA
d_call: TRBD1
v_call: TRBV18
j_call: TRBJ1-1

cdr3_aa: CASSPRQGGTEAFF
cdr3_nt: TGTGCCAGCTCACCACGTCAGGGCGGCACTGAAGCTTTCTTT
clone_size: few
d_call: NA
v_call: TRBV18
j_call: TRBJ1-1

cdr3_aa: CSVAASGSGTGELFF
cdr3_nt: TGCAGCGTTGCGGCTAGCGGGAGCGGCACCGGGGAGCTGTTTTTT
clone_size: NA
d_call: TRBD2
v_call: TRBV29-1
j_call: TRBJ2-2

cdr3_aa: CASRALINSYEQYF
cdr3_nt: TGTGCCAGCAGGGCCTTGATAAACTCCTACGAGCAGTACTTC
clone_size: NA
d_call: NA
v_call: TRBV2
j_call: TRBJ2-7

cdr3_aa: CAWTLSAGNYGYTF
cdr3_nt: TGTGCCTGGACGCTCTCTGCGGGGAACTATGGCTACACCTTC
clone_size: NA
d_call: NA
v_call: TRBV30
j_call: TRBJ1-2

cdr3_aa: CASSRQSVGNTIYF
cdr3_nt: TGTGCCAGCAGCAGACAGAGTGTTGGAAACACCATATATTTT
clone_size: once
d_call: NA
v_call: TRBV6-6
j_call: TRBJ1-3

cdr3_aa: CASSYSEVGYQETQYF
cdr3_nt: TGTGCCAGCAGTTACTCAGAGGTGGGGTATCAAGAGACCCAGTACTTC
clone_size: NA
d_call: NA
v_call: TRBV6-5
j_call: TRBJ2-5

cdr3_aa: CASSVDQGNSKQYF
cdr3_nt: TGTGCCAGCAGCGTTGATCAGGGAAACAGCAAGCAGTACTTC
clone_size: NA
d_call: NA
v_call: TRBV9
j_call: TRBJ2-7

cdr3_aa: CASSSQSAFYNEQFF
cdr3_nt: TGTGCCAGCAGCTCCCAGAGTGCTTTCTACAATGAGCAGTTCTTC
clone_size: NA
d_call: NA
v_call: TRBV11-2
j_call: TRBJ2-1

cdr3_aa: CASSESGVSNEQFF
cdr3_nt: TGCGCCAGCAGTGAGTCCGGTGTTTCGAATGAGCAGTTCTTC
clone_size: NA
d_call: NA
v_call: TRBV10-1
j_call: TRBJ2-1

cdr3_aa: CASSLDPRGAGNTIYF
cdr3_nt: TGCGCCAGCAGCCTGGACCCCCGGGGGGCCGGAAACACCATATATTTT
clone_size: NA
d_call: NA
v_call: TRBV5-1
j_call: TRBJ1-3

cdr3_aa: CASRPPGKGLEQYF
cdr3_nt: TGTGCCAGCAGACCGCCAGGGAAGGGGCTCGAGCAGTACTTC
clone_size: NA
d_call: NA
v_call: TRBV7-9
j_call: TRBJ2-7

cdr3_aa: CASSAGITDTQYF
cdr3_nt: TGTGCCAGCAGCGCAGGGATCACAGATACGCAGTATTTT
clone_size: NA
d_call: NA
v_call: TRBV7-8
j_call: TRBJ2-3

cdr3_aa: CASSSGQTTEAFF
cdr3_nt: TGTGCCAGCAGTTCCGGACAGACGACTGAAGCTTTCTTT
clone_size: few
d_call: NA
v_call: TRBV28
j_call: TRBJ1-1

cdr3_aa: CAWDRGRSDTQYF
cdr3_nt: TGTGCCTGGGACAGGGGCAGGTCAGATACGCAGTATTTT
clone_size: NA
d_call: TRBD1
v_call: TRBV30
j_call: TRBJ2-3

cdr3_aa: CASSLDYEQYF
cdr3_nt: TGCGCCAGCAGCTTGGACTACGAGCAGTACTTC
clone_size: once
d_call: NA
v_call: TRBV5-1
j_call: TRBJ2-7

cdr3_aa: CASSLRGVGTTGELFF
cdr3_nt: TGTGCCAGCAGCTTAAGGGGGGTAGGGACCACCGGGGAGCTGTTTTTT
clone_size: NA
d_call: NA
v_call: TRBV7-9
j_call: TRBJ2-2

cdr3_aa: CASLRDRLNTEAFF
cdr3_nt: TGTGCCAGCTTACGCGACCGGTTGAACACTGAAGCTTTCTTT
clone_size: NA
d_call: NA
v_call: TRBV18
j_call: TRBJ1-1

cdr3_aa: CASSSGLAGLETQYF
cdr3_nt: TGTGCCAGCAGCTCGGGACTAGCGGGTTTGGAGACCCAGTACTTC
clone_size: NA
d_call: TRBD2
v_call: TRBV7-3
j_call: TRBJ2-5

cdr3_aa: CASSGRLAGVF
cdr3_nt: TGTGCCAGCAGCGGAAGACTAGCGGGTGTCTTC
clone_size: NA
d_call: TRBD2
v_call: TRBV7-9
j_call: TRBJ2-1

cdr3_aa: CASSFLATEAFF
cdr3_nt: TGTGCCAGCAGCTTTTTGGCCACTGAAGCTTTCTTT
clone_size: few
d_call: NA
v_call: TRBV11-2
j_call: TRBJ1-1

cdr3_aa: CASSLGLAGGHNEQFF
cdr3_nt: TGCGCCAGCAGCCTCGGACTAGCGGGAGGGCACAATGAGCAGTTCTTC
clone_size: NA
d_call: TRBD2
v_call: TRBV5-1
j_call: TRBJ2-1

cdr3_aa: CASTREGALTF
cdr3_nt: TGTGCCAGCACCAGAGAGGGGGCCCTGACTTTC
clone_size: NA
d_call: TRBD1
v_call: TRBV28
j_call: TRBJ2-6

cdr3_aa: CASSQGYAGGNTEAFF
cdr3_nt: TGCGCCAGCAGCCAAGGGTATGCGGGCGGGAACACTGAAGCTTTCTTT
clone_size: NA
d_call: NA
v_call: TRBV4-1
j_call: TRBJ1-1

cdr3_aa: CASSSGTAARRNTGELFF
cdr3_nt: TGTGCCAGCAGTAGCGGGACAGCCGCGCGGAGAAACACCGGGGAGCTGTTTTTT
clone_size: NA
d_call: NA
v_call: TRBV27
j_call: TRBJ2-2

cdr3_aa: CSVPGSSYNEQFF
cdr3_nt: TGCAGCGTGCCCGGGTCTTCCTACAATGAGCAGTTCTTC
clone_size: NA
d_call: NA
v_call: TRBV29-1
j_call: TRBJ2-1

cdr3_aa: CASSPRGSGGQETQYF
cdr3_nt: TGTGCCAGCAGTCCGCGAGGTAGCGGGGGACAAGAGACCCAGTACTTC
clone_size: NA
d_call: TRBD2
v_call: TRBV28
j_call: TRBJ2-5

cdr3_aa: CASTIVGGEGYTF
cdr3_nt: TGTGCCAGCACCATAGTGGGGGGAGAAGGCTACACCTTC
clone_size: NA
d_call: NA
v_call: TRBV11-2
j_call: TRBJ1-2

cdr3_aa: CASSVGAGGGSGELFF
cdr3_nt: TGTGCCAGCAGCGTAGGAGCGGGAGGAGGGAGCGGGGAGCTGTTTTTT
clone_size: NA
d_call: TRBD2
v_call: TRBV9
j_call: TRBJ2-2

cdr3_aa: CAISESAEPPLDTQYF
cdr3_nt: TGTGCCATCAGTGAATCGGCGGAGCCCCCTTTAGATACGCAGTATTTT
clone_size: NA
d_call: NA
v_call: TRBV10-3
j_call: TRBJ2-3

cdr3_aa: CASSSLAGRSTDTQYF
cdr3_nt: TGTGCCAGCAGCTCCCTAGCGGGTAGAAGCACAGATACGCAGTATTTT
clone_size: once
d_call: TRBD2
v_call: TRBV7-9
j_call: TRBJ2-3

cdr3_aa: CASSLAQKMNTEAFF
cdr3_nt: TGTGCCAGCAGTTTAGCCCAGAAAATGAACACTGAAGCTTTCTTT
clone_size: NA
d_call: NA
v_call: TRBV28
j_call: TRBJ1-1

cdr3_aa: CASSLRLATYEQYF
cdr3_nt: TGTGCCAGCAGCTTAAGGCTAGCCACCTACGAGCAGTACTTC
clone_size: NA
d_call: NA
v_call: TRBV7-2
j_call: TRBJ2-7

cdr3_aa: CASSLWRPSYNEQFF
cdr3_nt: TGTGCCAGCAGCTTATGGAGACCCTCCTACAATGAGCAGTTCTTC
clone_size: NA
d_call: NA
v_call: TRBV7-2
j_call: TRBJ2-1

cdr3_aa: CAKETQYF
cdr3_nt: TGCGCCAAAGAGACCCAGTACTTC
clone_size: NA
d_call: NA
v_call: TRBV9
j_call: TRBJ2-5

cdr3_aa: CASSSQTGNQPQHF
cdr3_nt: TGTGCCAGCAGCTCGCAGACAGGAAATCAGCCCCAGCATTTT
clone_size: NA
d_call: NA
v_call: TRBV7-6
j_call: TRBJ1-5